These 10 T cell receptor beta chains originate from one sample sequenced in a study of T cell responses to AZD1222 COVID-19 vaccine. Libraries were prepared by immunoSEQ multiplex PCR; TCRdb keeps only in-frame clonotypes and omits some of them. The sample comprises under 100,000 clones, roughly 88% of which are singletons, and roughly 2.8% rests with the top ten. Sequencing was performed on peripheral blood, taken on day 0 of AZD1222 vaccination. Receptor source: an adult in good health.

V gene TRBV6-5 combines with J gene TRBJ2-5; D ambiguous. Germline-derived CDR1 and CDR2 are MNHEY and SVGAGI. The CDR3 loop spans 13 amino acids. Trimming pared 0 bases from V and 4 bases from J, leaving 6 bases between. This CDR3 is CASSYSPTETQYF. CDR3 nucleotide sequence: TGTGCCAGCAGTTACTCTCCCACAGAGACCCAGTACTTC.

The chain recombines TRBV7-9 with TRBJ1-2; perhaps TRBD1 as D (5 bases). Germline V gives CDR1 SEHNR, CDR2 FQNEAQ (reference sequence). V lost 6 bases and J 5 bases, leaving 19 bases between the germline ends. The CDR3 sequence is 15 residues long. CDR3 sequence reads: CASSLSAGEGYGYTF. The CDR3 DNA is TGTGCCAGCAGTCTATCCGCGGGGGAGGGTTATGGCTACACCTTC.

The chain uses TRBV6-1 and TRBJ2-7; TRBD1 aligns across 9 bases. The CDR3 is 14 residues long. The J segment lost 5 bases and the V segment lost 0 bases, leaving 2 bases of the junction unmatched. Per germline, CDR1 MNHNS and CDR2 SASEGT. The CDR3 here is CASSEARDRDEQYF. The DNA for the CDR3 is TGTGCCAGCAGTGAAGCTCGGGACAGGGACGAGCAGTACTTC.

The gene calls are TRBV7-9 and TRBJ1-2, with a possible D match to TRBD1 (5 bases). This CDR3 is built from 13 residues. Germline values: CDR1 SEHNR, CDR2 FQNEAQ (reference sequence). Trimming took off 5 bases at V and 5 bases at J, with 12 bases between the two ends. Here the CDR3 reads CASSQAGRYGYTF. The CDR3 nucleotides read TGTGCCAGCAGCCAGGCAGGGCGTTATGGCTACACCTTC.

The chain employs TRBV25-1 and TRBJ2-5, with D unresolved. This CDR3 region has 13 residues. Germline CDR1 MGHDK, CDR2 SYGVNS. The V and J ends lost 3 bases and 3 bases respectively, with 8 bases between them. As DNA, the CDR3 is TGTGCCAGCAGTGACCCATCGAAAGAGACCCAGTACTTC. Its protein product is CASSDPSKETQYF.

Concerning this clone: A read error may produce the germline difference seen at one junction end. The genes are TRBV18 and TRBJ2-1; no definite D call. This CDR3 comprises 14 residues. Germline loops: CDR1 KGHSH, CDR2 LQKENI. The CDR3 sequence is CASSPLTVGNEQFF. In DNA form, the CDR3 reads TGCGCCAGCTCACCACTAACAGTTGGCAATGAGCAGTTCTTC. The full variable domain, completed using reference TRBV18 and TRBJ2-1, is NAGVMQNPRHLVRRRGQEARLRCSPMKGHSHVYWYRQLPEEGLKFMVYLQKENIIDESGMPKERFSAEFPKEGPSILRIQQVVRGDSAAYFCASSPLTVGNEQFFGPGTRLTVL.

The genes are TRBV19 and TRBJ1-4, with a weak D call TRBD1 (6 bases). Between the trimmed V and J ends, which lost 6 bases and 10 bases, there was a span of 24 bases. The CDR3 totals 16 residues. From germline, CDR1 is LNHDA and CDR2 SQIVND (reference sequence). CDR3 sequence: CASRDAHRGALGKLFF. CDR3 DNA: TGTGCCAGTAGAGATGCCCATAGGGGGGCGCTTGGAAAACTGTTTTTT.

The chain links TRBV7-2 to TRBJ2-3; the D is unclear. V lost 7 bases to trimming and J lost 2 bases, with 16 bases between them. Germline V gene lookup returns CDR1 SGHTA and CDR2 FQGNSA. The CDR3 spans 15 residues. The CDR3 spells CASKVDPRPTDTQYF. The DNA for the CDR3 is TGTGCCAGCAAGGTAGATCCCAGGCCCACAGATACGCAGTATTTT.

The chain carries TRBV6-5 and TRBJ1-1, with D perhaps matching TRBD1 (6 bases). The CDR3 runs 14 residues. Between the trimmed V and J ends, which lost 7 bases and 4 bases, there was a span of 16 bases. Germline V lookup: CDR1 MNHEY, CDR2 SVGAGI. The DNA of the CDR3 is TGTGCCAGCACCGTACAGGGTGAATCCACTGAAGCTTTCTTT. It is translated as CASTVQGESTEAFF.

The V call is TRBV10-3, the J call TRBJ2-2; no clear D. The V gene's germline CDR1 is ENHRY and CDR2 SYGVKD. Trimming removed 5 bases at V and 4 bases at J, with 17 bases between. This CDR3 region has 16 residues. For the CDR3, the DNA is TGTGCCATCAGTAGGTCGGGCAGTCTAACCACCGGGGAGCTGTTTTTT. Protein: CAISRSGSLTTGELFF.